This paragraph covers one T cell receptor beta chain sequence. Its antigen is not identified. The entry originates in a study of CD8 T cells in ankylosing spondylitis. Study-wide results and caveats: Seemingly characteristic of ankylosing spondylitis blood was a TCR beta motif consisting of about 8 highly homologous variants. The study looked at matched synovial fluid samples from ankylosing spondylitis patients. Disease-linked clones were reported to be significantly enriched there. Disease-linked clones bore a CD8+ phenotype and were relatively rare in peripheral blood. Existing reports had already noted some motif variants in reactive arthritis synovial fluid and blood.

The germline gives CDR1 SGHRS, CDR2 YFSETQ. Trimming took off 3 bases at V and 4 bases at J, with 13 bases between the two ends. The CDR3 totals 15 residues. Preparation of TCR beta libraries was done by quantitative 5'-RACE with molecular barcodes. From the 5' RACE reads, TCRdb called clonotypes with MiXCR, one entry per CDR3 protein. The sample has approximately 400,000 distinct CDR3 sequences, more than 25% seen once; the top ten hold 0.89%. What was sequenced was blood, either unsorted or a sorted T cell fraction (not recorded which). The receptor was derived from a male donor with ankylosing spondylitis. The chain combines TRBV5-1 with TRBJ2-2; tentatively, D is TRBD2 (5 bases). The CDR3 sequence is CASSSDSAGTGELFF. Written as DNA, the CDR3 is TGCGCCAGCAGCTCCGACTCGGCGGGCACCGGGGAGCTGTTTTTT.